This T cell receptor beta chain comes out of a study of blood T cell repertoires in COVID-19. Libraries were prepared by immunoSEQ multiplex PCR; TCRdb keeps only in-frame clonotypes and omits some of them. Of some 220,000 clones listed, roughly four fifths are singletons. This CDR3 has 14 residues. V lost 1 base and J lost 7; bases outside the gene matches: 5. Germline lookup yields CDR1 LGHNA and CDR2 YSLEER. Enrollees, about 18 to 95 years old, lived in around 23 US areas. Clinical history as reported by participants underpinned cohort assignment. The V call is TRBV4-3, the J call TRBJ1-2, with TRBD1 matching 8 bases. The receptor was derived from a woman aged 40 to 50 with acute COVID-19. The specimen was PBMCs or T cells enriched from blood (not recorded which). In DNA, the CDR3 is TGCGCCAGCAGCCAAGGGGACAGGAGAGGTGGCTACACCTTC. Its translation is CASSQGDRRGGYTF.